Sequencing of this T cell receptor beta chain was carried out in a study of CD8+ T cells in alopecia areata. This clone appeared a single time. Its antigen is not known. Relative to the germline gene, one junction end is altered; a read error may explain this. cDNA prepared by RNA extraction and subsequent reverse transcription served as the template for sequencing. The table came from immunoSEQ multiplex PCR; TCRdb's copy has only in-frame clones and leaves some out. In the table there are roughly 150,000 clones, about 60% of which are singletons. T lymphocytes (CD4+ and CD8+) were sorted from PBMCs. Study-wide results and limits: Although TCR sharing was seen in mice, sharing across patients was less clear, possibly for HLA-related reasons. Clonality in lesional scalp, especially alopecia totalis/universalis, exceeded that of normal scalp.

The germline gives CDR1 SNHLY, CDR2 FYNNEI. The CDR3 loop spans 11 amino acids. The sequencing input was CD4+ T cells sorted from blood. V gene TRBV2 combines with J gene TRBJ2-7, with 7 bases that match TRBD2. The receptor was isolated from a human donor in good health. In DNA form, the CDR3 reads TGTGCCAGCAGGGAGCGGGACCAGCCCAACTTC. Encoded protein: CASRERDQPNF.